This T cell receptor beta chain comes out of a study of response to subunit inactivated influenza vaccine. This CDR3 contains 16 residues. Per the germline V gene, CDR1 is KGHSH and CDR2 is LQKENI. The V gene end was trimmed by 5 bases and the J gene end by 5 bases; junction bases not matched to a gene: 14. Using its own MiXCR run on the RT-PCR reads, TCRdb lists one record per CDR3 protein. The sample lists about 540,000 distinct CDR3 sequences; around 21% were seen once. The same data also went into a second study, on T cells expressing NK-cell markers. That study reports: Libraries used 5'RACE template switching adding universal primer site and UMIs. Researchers got TCR beta repertoires out of sorted CD3+CD56+NKG2C+, CD3+CD56+NKG2C- and CD3+CD56-NKG2C+ T cells. Just one sequenced donor of eight was HCMV-seronegative, while seven were seropositive. NKG2C+ dominant clonotype frequencies in over 5 donors were roughly 1.0-7.5% of CD8+ T cells. Clarity on HCMV specificity was lacking for the expanded NKG2C+ T cell clones.

The V gene is TRBV18, the J gene TRBJ1-1; 7 bases fit TRBD1. This specimen was CD4+ T cells sorted from PBMCs, taken roughly 13 days after vaccination. This TCR was recovered from a man aged 45-65 years who received an inactivated influenza vaccine. CDR3 amino acids: CASSSIFTGVKTEAFF. CDR3 in DNA: TGTGCCAGCTCATCAATATTTACAGGGGTAAAAACTGAAGCTTTCTTT.